The rows below give T cell receptor beta chains drawn from one sample of a study of T cells in Graves' hyperthyroidism and ophthalmopathy. Each CDR3 protein gets one entry after TCRdb re-called the multiplex PCR reads with MiXCR. This table holds some 460,000 distinct CDR3 sequences, around 16% found once. Sequenced material: blood. The origin of the receptors is a woman aged 18 to 35 with Graves' hyperthyroidism. Both conserved end residues are part of each CDR3. D genes are given only for firm matches. Clone size is not always given. Where it is, it says once, few, many or a class for expanded clones.

size: .; J: TRBJ2-4; D: TRBD1; V: TRBV9; DNA: TGTGCCAGCAGCCCCCGACAGGGCATAGCCAAAAACATTCAGTACTTC; CDR3: CASSPRQGIAKNIQYF
size: .; J: TRBJ2-1; D: TRBD1; V: TRBV7-9; DNA: TGTGCCAGCAGCTTAGCGGGACAGGGAGTGAATGAGCAGTTCTTC; CDR3: CASSLAGQGVNEQFF
size: many; J: TRBJ2-3; D: TRBD2; V: TRBV7-8; DNA: TGTGCCAGCAGCTTAGAGGCCGCGGGAGTTTACGGCACAGATACGCAGTATTTT; CDR3: CASSLEAAGVYGTDTQYF
size: .; J: TRBJ2-3; D: .; V: TRBV3-1; DNA: TGTGCCAGCAGCCACTCACTGACCCCGTCTGGCACAGATACGCAGTATTTT; CDR3: CASSHSLTPSGTDTQYF
size: .; J: TRBJ2-6; D: .; V: TRBV5-4; DNA: TGTGCCAGCAGCTTGGCTGGAGGGGTTGGCCCTGGGGCCAACGTCCTGACTTTC; CDR3: CASSLAGGVGPGANVLTF
size: few; J: TRBJ1-1; D: .; V: TRBV27; DNA: TGTGCCAGCAATAAAGTCCCGGGCACTGAAGCTTTCTTT; CDR3: CASNKVPGTEAFF
size: many; J: TRBJ1-1; D: .; V: TRBV11-2; DNA: TGTGCCAGCAGCTCAAGCGGTGGCACTGAAGCTTTCTTT; CDR3: CASSSSGGTEAFF
size: .; J: TRBJ1-2; D: TRBD1; V: TRBV25-1; DNA: TGTGCCAGCAGCACAGGGGGCGCGGTGGACGGCTACACCTTC; CDR3: CASSTGGAVDGYTF
size: many; J: TRBJ2-7; D: TRBD1; V: TRBV12-3/TRBV12-4; DNA: TGTGCCAGCCGAAGACAGGGGGCCGACGAGCAGTACTTC; CDR3: CASRRQGADEQYF
size: few; J: TRBJ2-1; D: TRBD2; V: TRBV28; DNA: TGTGCCAGCAGTACCCCCTCAGCGGGAGGGTTAAATGAGCAGTTCTTC; CDR3: CASSTPSAGGLNEQFF
size: many; J: TRBJ1-4; D: .; V: TRBV6-2/TRBV6-3; DNA: TGTGCCAGCAAGGGATATGGTGAAAAACTGTTTTTT; CDR3: CASKGYGEKLFF
size: many; J: TRBJ2-7; D: TRBD2; V: TRBV20-1; DNA: TGCAGTGGTCGGCTAGCGGGTTCCTACGAGCAGTACTTC; CDR3: CSGRLAGSYEQYF
size: few; J: TRBJ2-1; D: TRBD2; V: TRBV4-3; DNA: TGCGCCAGCAGCCCTAGCGGGGGGGCCTCTGATGAGCAGTTCTTC; CDR3: CASSPSGGASDEQFF
size: .; J: TRBJ1-3; D: .; V: TRBV10-3; DNA: TGTGCCATCAGCTTCTCCGCAGTTTCTGGAAACACCATATATTTT; CDR3: CAISFSAVSGNTIYF
size: .; J: TRBJ1-1; D: TRBD1; V: TRBV5-4; DNA: TGTGCCAGCGGCCTGGGACAGGGGATCACTGAAGCTTTCTTT; CDR3: CASGLGQGITEAFF
size: many; J: TRBJ2-1; D: .; V: TRBV2; DNA: TGTGCCAGCAGTGTGACACCATGGAATGAGCAGTTCTTC; CDR3: CASSVTPWNEQFF